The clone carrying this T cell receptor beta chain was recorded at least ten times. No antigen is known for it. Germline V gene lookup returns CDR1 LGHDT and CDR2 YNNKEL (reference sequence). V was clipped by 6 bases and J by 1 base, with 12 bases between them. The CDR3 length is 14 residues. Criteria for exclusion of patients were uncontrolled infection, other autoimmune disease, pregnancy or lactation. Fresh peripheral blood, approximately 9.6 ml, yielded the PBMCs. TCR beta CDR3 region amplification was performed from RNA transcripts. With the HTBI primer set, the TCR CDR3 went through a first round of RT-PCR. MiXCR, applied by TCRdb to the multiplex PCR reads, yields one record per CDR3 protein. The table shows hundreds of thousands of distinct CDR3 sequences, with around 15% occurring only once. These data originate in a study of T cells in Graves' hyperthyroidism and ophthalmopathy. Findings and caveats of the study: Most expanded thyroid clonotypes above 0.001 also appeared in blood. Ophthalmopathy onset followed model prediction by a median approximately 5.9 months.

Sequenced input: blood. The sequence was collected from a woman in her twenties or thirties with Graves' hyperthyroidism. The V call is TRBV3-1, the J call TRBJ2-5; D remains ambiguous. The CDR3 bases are TGTGCCAGCAGTCGAACAGAGTTCCAAGAGACCCAGTACTTC. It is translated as CASSRTEFQETQYF.